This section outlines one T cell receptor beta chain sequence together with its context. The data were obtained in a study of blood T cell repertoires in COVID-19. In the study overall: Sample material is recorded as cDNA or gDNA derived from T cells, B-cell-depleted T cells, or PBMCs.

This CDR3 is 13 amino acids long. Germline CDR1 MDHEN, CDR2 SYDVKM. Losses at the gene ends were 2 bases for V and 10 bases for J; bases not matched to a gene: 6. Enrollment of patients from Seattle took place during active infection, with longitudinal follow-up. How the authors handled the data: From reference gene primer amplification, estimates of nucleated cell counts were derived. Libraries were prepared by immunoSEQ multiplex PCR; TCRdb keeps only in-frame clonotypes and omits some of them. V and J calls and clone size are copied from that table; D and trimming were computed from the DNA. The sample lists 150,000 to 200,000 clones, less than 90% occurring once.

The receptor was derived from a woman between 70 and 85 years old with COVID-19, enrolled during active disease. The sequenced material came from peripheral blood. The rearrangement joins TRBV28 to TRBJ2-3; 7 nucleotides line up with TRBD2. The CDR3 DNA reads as TGTGCCAGCAGTTTAAATTTTGCGGGAGCGCAGTATTTT. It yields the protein CASSLNFAGAQYF.